Included here is one T cell receptor beta chain sequence, with context. Its antigen is still unknown. The PCR had 60 Vbeta and 13 Jbeta primers. Produced via immunoSEQ multiplex PCR; TCRdb's table is partial and in-frame only. The data contain around 150,000 clones, roughly 80% of them singletons. These data are taken from a study of cytomegalovirus exposure and HLA in healthy donors. Looking at the study overall: Across 350 to 400 genotyped donors, about 81% landed in the Caucasian-associated ancestry cluster. Regarding the study as a whole: An analysis done earlier found most TCR beta V segments productive about 87% or about 30% of the time. The study had only CMV serostatus as immune exposure information. DRB1 had the most TCR associations and HLA-C the fewest, a later analysis found, with rates varying by HLA locus.

The CDR3 extends over 15 amino acids. The V gene's germline CDR1 is MNHNS and CDR2 SASEGT. V trimming: 7 bases; J trimming: 2 bases; junction bases outside the gene matches: 4. The clonotype originates from a woman between 40 and 50 years old in good health and CMV-seropositive. V usage is TRBV6-1 and J usage is TRBJ2-3, with 12 positions matching TRBD2. Input material: PBMCs. The CDR3 loop is CASTRLAGATDTQYF. CDR3 nucleotides: TGTGCCAGCACCCGACTAGCGGGAGCCACAGATACGCAGTATTTT.